This T cell receptor (beta chain) originates from a study of identical twins. General observations from the study: Fewer insertions were carried by abundant cord blood beta clonotypes, but none was seen in memory repertoires.

The cDNA had a unique molecular identifier and a template-switch universal primer site. Via MiXCR, TCRdb re-called the 5' RACE reads, giving one row per CDR3 protein. The sample records approximately 350,000 distinct CDR3 sequences, 12% being singletons. There are a few counts of this clonotype. The antigen is unknown. These data were likewise used in another study, on yellow fever vaccine responses in identical twins.

Specimen: CD8+ T cells sorted from blood. The receptor was isolated from a woman in her late teens or twenties in good health.

This CDR3 is CASSSHNTDTQYF. The CDR3 DNA is TGTGCCAGCAGCTCGCACAACACAGATACGCAGTATTTT. The chain links TRBV11-2 to TRBJ2-3; no firm D call. CDR1 and CDR2 from the germline V gene are SGHAT and FQNNGV. Trimming left V 4 bases short and J 2 bases short, with 7 bases between. The CDR3 totals 13 residues.